The present T cell receptor beta chain was sequenced within a study of blood T cell repertoires in COVID-19. Sequencing was performed with immunoSEQ multiplex PCR; in TCRdb, only in-frame clones are kept and a portion is missing. The sample has around 380,000 clones, 81% seen once; the top ten hold 1.1%. The germline gives CDR1 SGHNT, CDR2 YYREEE (reference sequence). This CDR3 is 15 amino acids long. Trimming cost V 4 bases and J 5 bases; bases outside gene matches: 2. The chain combines TRBV5-4 with TRBJ2-2, with TRBD2 matching 13 bases. This receptor was taken from a human donor with acute or convalescent COVID-19. The donor label of this sample is uncertain. The sequencing input was peripheral blood. CDR3 nucleotide sequence: TGTGCCAGCAGCGGGACTAGCGGGAAAACCGGGGAGCTGTTTTTT. It yields the protein CASSGTSGKTGELFF.